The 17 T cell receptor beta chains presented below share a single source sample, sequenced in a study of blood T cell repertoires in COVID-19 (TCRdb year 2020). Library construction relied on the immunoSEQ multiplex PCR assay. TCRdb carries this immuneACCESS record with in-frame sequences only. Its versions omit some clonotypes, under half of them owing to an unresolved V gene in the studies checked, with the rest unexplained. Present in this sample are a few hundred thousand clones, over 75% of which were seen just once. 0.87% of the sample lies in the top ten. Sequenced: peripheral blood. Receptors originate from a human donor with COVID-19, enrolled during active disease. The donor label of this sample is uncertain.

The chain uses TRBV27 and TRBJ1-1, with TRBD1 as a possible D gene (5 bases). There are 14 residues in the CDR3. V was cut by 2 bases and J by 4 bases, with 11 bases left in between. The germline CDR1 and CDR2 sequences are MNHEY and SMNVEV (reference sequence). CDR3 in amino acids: CASSLGVGGTEAFF. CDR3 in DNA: TGTGCCAGCAGTTTAGGAGTGGGGGGCACTGAAGCTTTCTTT.

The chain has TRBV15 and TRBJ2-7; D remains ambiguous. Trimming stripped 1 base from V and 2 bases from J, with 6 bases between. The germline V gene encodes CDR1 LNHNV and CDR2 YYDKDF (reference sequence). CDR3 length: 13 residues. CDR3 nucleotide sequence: TGTGCCACCAGCAGAGTCAGTACCTACGAGCAGTACTTC. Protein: CATSRVSTYEQYF.

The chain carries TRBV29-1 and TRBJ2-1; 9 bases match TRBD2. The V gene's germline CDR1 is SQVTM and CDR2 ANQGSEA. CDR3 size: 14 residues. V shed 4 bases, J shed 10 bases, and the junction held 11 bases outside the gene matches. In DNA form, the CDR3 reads TGCAGCGTTGCGGCATCCGGCGGGAGGGACGAGCAGTTCTTC. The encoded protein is CSVAASGGRDEQFF.

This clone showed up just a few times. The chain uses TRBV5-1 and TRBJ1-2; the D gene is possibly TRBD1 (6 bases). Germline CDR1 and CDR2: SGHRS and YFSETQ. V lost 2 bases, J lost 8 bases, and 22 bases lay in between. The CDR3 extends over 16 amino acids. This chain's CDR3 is CASSFTGPKGGGGYTF. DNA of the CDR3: TGCGCCAGCAGCTTTACAGGTCCAAAAGGTGGGGGCGGCTACACCTTC.

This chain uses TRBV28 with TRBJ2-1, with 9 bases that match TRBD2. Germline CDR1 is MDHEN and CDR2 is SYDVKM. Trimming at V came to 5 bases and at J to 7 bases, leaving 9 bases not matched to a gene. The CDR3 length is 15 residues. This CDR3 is CASSTNSGSRNEQFF. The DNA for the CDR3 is TGTGCCAGCAGTACTAATAGCGGGAGTAGGAATGAGCAGTTCTTC. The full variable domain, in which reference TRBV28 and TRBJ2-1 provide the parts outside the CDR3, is DVKVTQSSRYLVKRTGEKVFLECVQDMDHENMFWYRQDPGLGLRLIYFSYDVKMKEKGDIPEGYSVSREKKERFSLILESASTNQTSMYLCASSTNSGSRNEQFFGPGTRLTVL.

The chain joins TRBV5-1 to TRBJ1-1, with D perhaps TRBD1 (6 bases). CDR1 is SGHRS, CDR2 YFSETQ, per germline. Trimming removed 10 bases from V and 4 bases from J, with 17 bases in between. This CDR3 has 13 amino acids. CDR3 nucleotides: TGCGCCTCGAGACAGGATACGGGCACTGAAGCTTTCTTT. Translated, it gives CASRQDTGTEAFF.

The CDR3 spells CASSVAGGGDYGYTF. CDR3 sequence (DNA): TGTGCCAGCAGCGTAGCTGGGGGGGGAGACTATGGCTACACCTTC. The rearrangement links TRBV9 to TRBJ1-2, with D perhaps TRBD1 (5 bases). The CDR3 has 15 amino acids. Trimming took 0 bases from V and 3 from J, leaving 12 bases between them. CDR1 SGDLS and CDR2 YYNGEE come from the germline V gene.

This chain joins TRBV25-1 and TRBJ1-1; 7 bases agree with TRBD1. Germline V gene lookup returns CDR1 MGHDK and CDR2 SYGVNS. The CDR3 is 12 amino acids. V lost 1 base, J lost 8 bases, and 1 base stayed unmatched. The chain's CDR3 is CASSESTGEAFF. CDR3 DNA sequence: TGTGCCAGCAGTGAATCGACAGGGGAAGCTTTCTTT.

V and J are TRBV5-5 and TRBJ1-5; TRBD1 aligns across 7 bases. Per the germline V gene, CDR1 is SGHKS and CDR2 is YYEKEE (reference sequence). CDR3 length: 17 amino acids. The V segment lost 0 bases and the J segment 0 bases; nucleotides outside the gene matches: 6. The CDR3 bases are TGTGCCAGCAGCTTGGATTGGACAGGAGGTAGCAATCAGCCCCAGCATTTT. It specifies CASSLDWTGGSNQPQHF.

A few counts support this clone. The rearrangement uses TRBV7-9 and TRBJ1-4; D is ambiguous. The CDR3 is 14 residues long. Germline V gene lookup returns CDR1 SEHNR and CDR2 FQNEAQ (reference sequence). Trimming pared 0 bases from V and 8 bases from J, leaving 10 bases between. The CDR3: CASSLALAGEKLFF. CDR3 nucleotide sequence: TGTGCCAGCAGCTTAGCGCTGGCAGGCGAAAAACTGTTTTTT.

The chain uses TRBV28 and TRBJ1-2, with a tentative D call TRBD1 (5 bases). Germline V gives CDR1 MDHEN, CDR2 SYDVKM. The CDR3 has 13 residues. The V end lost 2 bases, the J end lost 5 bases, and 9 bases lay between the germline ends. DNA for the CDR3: TGTGCCAGCAGTTTAGCGGGACCGTATGGCTACACCTTC. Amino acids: CASSLAGPYGYTF.

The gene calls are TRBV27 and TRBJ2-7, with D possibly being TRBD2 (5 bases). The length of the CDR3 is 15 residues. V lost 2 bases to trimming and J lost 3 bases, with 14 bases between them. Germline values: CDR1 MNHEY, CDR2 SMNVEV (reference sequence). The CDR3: CASSLRAGQNYEQYF. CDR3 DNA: TGTGCCAGCAGTTTAAGGGCGGGCCAGAACTACGAGCAGTACTTC.

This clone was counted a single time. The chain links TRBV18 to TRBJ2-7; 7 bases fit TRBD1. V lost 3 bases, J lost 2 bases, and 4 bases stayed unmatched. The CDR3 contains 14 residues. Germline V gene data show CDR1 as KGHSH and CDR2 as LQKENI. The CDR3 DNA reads TGTGCCAGCTCACCGGCACAGGGGACCTACGAGCAGTACTTC. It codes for CASSPAQGTYEQYF.

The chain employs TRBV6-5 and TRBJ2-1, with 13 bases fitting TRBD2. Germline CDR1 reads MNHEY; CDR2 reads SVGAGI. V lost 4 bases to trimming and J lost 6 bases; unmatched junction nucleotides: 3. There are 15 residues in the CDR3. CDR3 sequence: CASSSRTSGGNEQFF. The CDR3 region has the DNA TGTGCCAGCAGTTCGAGGACTAGCGGGGGCAATGAGCAGTTCTTC.

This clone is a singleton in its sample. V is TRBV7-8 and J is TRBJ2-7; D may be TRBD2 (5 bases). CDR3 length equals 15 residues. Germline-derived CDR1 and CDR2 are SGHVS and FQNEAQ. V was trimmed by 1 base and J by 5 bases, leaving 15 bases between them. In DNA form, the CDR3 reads TGTGCCAGCAGCTTAGTCTATCGGCCGGGAAACGAGCAGTACTTC. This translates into CASSLVYRPGNEQYF.

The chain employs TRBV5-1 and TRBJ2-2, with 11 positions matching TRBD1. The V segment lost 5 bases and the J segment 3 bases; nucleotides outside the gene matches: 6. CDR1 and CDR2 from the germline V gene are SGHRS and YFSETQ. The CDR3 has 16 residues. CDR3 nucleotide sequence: TGCGCCAGCAGTCGGGCGGGACAGGGGGACACCGGGGAGCTGTTTTTT. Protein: CASSRAGQGDTGELFF.

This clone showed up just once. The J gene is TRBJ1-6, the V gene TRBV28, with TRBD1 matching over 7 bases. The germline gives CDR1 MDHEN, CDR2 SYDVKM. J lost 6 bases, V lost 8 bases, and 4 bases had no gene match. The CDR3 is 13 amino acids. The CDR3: CASEGTANSPLHF. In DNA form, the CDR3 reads TGTGCCAGCGAAGGGACAGCTAATTCACCCCTCCACTTT.